This is a list of T cell receptor beta chains from one sample in a study of a mutant IDH1 vaccine in newly diagnosed glioma. Their cognate antigens are unknown. Only in-frame clones appear in the TCRdb table, and some are missing; sequencing was by immunoSEQ multiplex PCR. This table has roughly 86,000 clones, roughly 77% appearing once. Sequenced here: PBMCs, sampled from a glioma patient whose treatment included an IDH1 peptide vaccine. The receptors derive from a man aged 40-50 years with glioma. Both conserved end residues are part of each CDR3. Fields, in order: CDR3 protein, J gene, V gene.

CDR3: CAWSRTEGRMWNTEAFF
J: TRBJ1-1
V: TRBV30

CDR3: CSVEGTRDDEQFF
J: TRBJ2-1
V: TRBV29-1

CDR3: CASSETAGVAGELFF
J: TRBJ2-2
V: TRBV2

CDR3: CASSPGVGDEQYF
J: TRBJ2-7
V: TRBV7-9

CDR3: CASSFGISGANVLTF
J: TRBJ2-6
V: TRBV7-6

CDR3: CASSEGTGVETQYF
J: TRBJ2-5
V: TRBV2

CDR3: CAISGPPSGRERNEQFF
J: TRBJ2-1
V: TRBV10-3

CDR3: CASSLGLVRGADEQFF
J: TRBJ2-1
V: TRBV5-1

CDR3: CAWSPLETQYF
J: TRBJ2-3
V: TRBV30

CDR3: CASTYGQTSYEQYF
J: TRBJ2-7
V: TRBV6-6

CDR3: CASCFTGPNQPQHF
J: TRBJ1-5
V: TRBV19

CDR3: CASSESGVGLNQPQHF
J: TRBJ1-5
V: TRBV6-1

CDR3: CASSLGGRSYEQYF
J: TRBJ2-7
V: TRBV5-5

CDR3: CASSPSTGQGPRTGELFF
J: TRBJ2-2
V: TRBV18

CDR3: CASSETGTNFRAFF
J: TRBJ1-1
V: TRBV6-5

CDR3: CASSLQPGQGYSTDTQYF
J: TRBJ2-3
V: TRBV5-1

CDR3: CASSLAPRATEAFF
J: TRBJ1-1
V: TRBV11-1

CDR3: CASRGTFSSYEQYF
J: TRBJ2-7
V: TRBV10-2

CDR3: CASSPSGSSYNEQFF
J: TRBJ2-1
V: TRBV4-1

CDR3: CASSLQGPNYGYTF
J: TRBJ1-2
V: TRBV5-6

CDR3: CASSAGQINEKLFF
J: TRBJ1-4
V: TRBV9

CDR3: CASSQDFGGLEGGGYGYTF
J: TRBJ1-2
V: TRBV4-2

CDR3: CATSRDVSTDTQYF
J: TRBJ2-3
V: TRBV15

CDR3: CAWVSGTGAYNEQFF
J: TRBJ2-1
V: TRBV30

CDR3: CASSPAGRGRTGELFF
J: TRBJ2-2
V: TRBV5-4

CDR3: CASITTGGAVYGYTF
J: TRBJ1-2
V: TRBV6-1

CDR3: CASSLADRKSNQPQHF
J: TRBJ1-5
V: TRBV5-5

CDR3: CASRGQGLYEQYF
J: TRBJ2-7
V: TRBV27

CDR3: CASSPDRASRTDTQYF
J: TRBJ2-3
V: TRBV19

CDR3: CASSTGSGAHSGNTIYF
J: TRBJ1-3
V: TRBV27

CDR3: CATRQSSGNTIYF
J: TRBJ1-3
V: TRBV10-3

CDR3: CSARVGNEQFF
J: TRBJ2-1
V: TRBV20-1

CDR3: CASSHSISAGGADTQYF
J: TRBJ2-3
V: TRBV4-3

CDR3: CASTVTGTTEAFF
J: TRBJ1-1
V: TRBV6-1

CDR3: CASGGERDYNEQFF
J: TRBJ2-1
V: TRBV2

CDR3: CASSQGTGANQPQHF
J: TRBJ1-5
V: TRBV7-9

CDR3: CASSIGTANQPQHF
J: TRBJ1-5
V: TRBV5-8

CDR3: CASTPRTGRAIYNEQFF
J: TRBJ2-1
V: TRBV19

CDR3: CASSFQETQYF
J: TRBJ2-5
V: TRBV5-6

CDR3: CASAVAGAYEQYF
J: TRBJ2-7
V: TRBV5-8

CDR3: CASTRGAANNYGYTF
J: TRBJ1-2
V: TRBV19

CDR3: CASSVQVNTEAFF
J: TRBJ1-1
V: TRBV7-3

CDR3: CASSPPGTGYKTQYF
J: TRBJ2-5
V: TRBV7-9

CDR3: CASSLGALAGPSTDTQYF
J: TRBJ2-3
V: TRBV7-2

CDR3: CATSRRHTGELFF
J: TRBJ2-2
V: TRBV15

CDR3: CASGLVGIPGPLFGYTF
J: TRBJ1-2
V: TRBV12-5

CDR3: CASSIGGDMNTEAFF
J: TRBJ1-1
V: TRBV19

CDR3: CASVGAGFNEQFF
J: TRBJ2-1
V: TRBV2

CDR3: CASSPVWAGEREQYF
J: TRBJ2-7
V: TRBV27

CDR3: CAWSVPRGSPGNTIYF
J: TRBJ1-3
V: TRBV30

CDR3: CASSLFGGFGDTQYF
J: TRBJ2-3
V: TRBV7-3

CDR3: CAWSVMAGPQYF
J: TRBJ2-7
V: TRBV30

CDR3: CASSSGGAYNEQFF
J: TRBJ2-1
V: TRBV7-7

CDR3: CASSIGGLANEKLFF
J: TRBJ1-4
V: TRBV19

CDR3: CASSTPPTGQFF
J: TRBJ2-1
V: TRBV19